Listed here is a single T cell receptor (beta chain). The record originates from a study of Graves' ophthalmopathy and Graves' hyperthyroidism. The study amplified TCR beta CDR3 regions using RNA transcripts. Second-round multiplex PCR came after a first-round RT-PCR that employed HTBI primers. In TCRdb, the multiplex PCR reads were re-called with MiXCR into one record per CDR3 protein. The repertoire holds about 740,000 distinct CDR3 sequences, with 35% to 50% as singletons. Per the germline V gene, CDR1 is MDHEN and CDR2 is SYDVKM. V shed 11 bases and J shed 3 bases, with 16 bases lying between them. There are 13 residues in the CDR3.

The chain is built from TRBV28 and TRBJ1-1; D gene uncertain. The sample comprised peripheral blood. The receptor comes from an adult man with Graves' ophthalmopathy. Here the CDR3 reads CASGPGLDTEAFF. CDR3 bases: TGTGCCTCCGGCCCGGGTCTTGACACTGAAGCTTTCTTT.